These 11 T cell receptor beta chains were all obtained from the same sample, sequenced in a study of OX40 agonist ivuxolimab in advanced cancers. The data were produced by immunoSEQ multiplex PCR, yet TCRdb's version contains in-frame clones alone and is incomplete. Of tens of thousands of clones in the sample, around 93% are singletons; the top ten hold 15% to 20%. Sequenced here: CD4+ or CD8+ T cells sorted from blood, sampled in a trial of the OX40 agonist ivuxolimab. These receptors came from an adult with an advanced solid tumor such as melanoma, head and neck, liver or kidney cancer.

The chain has TRBV7-8 and TRBJ2-1; TRBD2 matches at 8 bases. The ends lost 5 bases at V and 11 bases at J; junction bases unmatched: 14. Per germline, CDR1 SGHVS and CDR2 FQNEAQ. This CDR3 has 15 amino acids. CDR3 loop: CASSRLSGLGNKQFF. CDR3 in DNA: TGTGCCAGCAGCAGACTATCGGGACTAGGGAATAAGCAGTTCTTC.

The V gene is TRBV5-8, the J gene TRBJ1-5, with D maybe TRBD1 (6 bases). Trimming took off 2 bases at V and 0 bases at J, with 9 bases between the two ends. Germline CDR1 is SGHTS and CDR2 is YDEGEE. CDR3 length: 15 amino acids. CDR3 sequence: CASSLGDTSNQPQHF. For the CDR3, the DNA is TGTGCCAGCAGCTTAGGGGACACTAGCAATCAGCCCCAGCATTTT.

The chain links TRBV11-2 to TRBJ2-3; 9 bases are shared with TRBD2. CDR3 length equals 15 residues. Germline V gene data show CDR1 as SGHAT and CDR2 as FQNNGV. Trimming cost V 1 base and J 4 bases; bases outside gene matches: 3. The CDR3 region is CASSLGGREADTQYF. Here the CDR3 DNA reads TGTGCCAGCAGCTTAGGCGGGAGGGAAGCAGATACGCAGTATTTT. The full variable domain, rest sourced from reference TRBV11-2 and TRBJ2-3, is EAGVAQSPRYKIIEKRQSVAFWCNPISGHATLYWYQQILGQGPKLLIQFQNNGVVDDSQLPKDRFSAERLKGVDSTLKIQPAKLEDSAVYLCASSLGGREADTQYFGPGTRLTVL.

This clone was recorded a few times. Mismatch with germline at one junction end may stem from a read error. The rearrangement uses TRBV6-4 and TRBJ2-7, with a possible D match to TRBD1 (6 bases). Germline CDR1 MRHNA, CDR2 SNTAGT. The CDR3 runs 13 residues. Here the CDR3 reads CASSYSTGYEQYF. Here the CDR3 DNA reads TGTGCCAGCAGTTACTCGACAGGATACGAGCAGTACTTC.

The rearrangement links TRBV9 to TRBJ2-1, with a weak D call TRBD1 (6 bases). The CDR3 contains 12 residues. Trimming cost V 2 bases and J 10 bases, with 10 bases left between them. Germline CDR1 and CDR2: SGDLS and YYNGEE. For the CDR3, the DNA is TGTGCCAGCAGCGTGACAGGAACGGAGCAGTTCTTC. Its translation is CASSVTGTEQFF.

With respect to this clone: At one end, the junction sequence differs from germline, possibly due to a read error. This chain uses TRBV15 with TRBJ2-5; D unclear. Germline assignment: CDR1 LNHNV and CDR2 YYDKDF (reference sequence). The CDR3 consists of 11 residues. The CDR3 region has the DNA TGTGTCACCAGCAGAACCCAGACCCAGTACTTC. Its translation is CVTSRTQTQYF.

V and J are TRBV9 and TRBJ2-3; D gene unclear. Trimming cost V 0 bases and J 4 bases, with 9 bases left between them. The CDR3 spans 14 residues. Germline CDR1 SGDLS, CDR2 YYNGEE. The CDR3 region has the DNA TGTGCCAGCAGCGTAGTAAGAGGCCCAGATACGCAGTATTTT. Its protein is CASSVVRGPDTQYF.

The CDR3, as DNA: TGCGCCAGCAGCCAATCCGGGGCCAACAATTCACCCCTCCACTTT. It yields the protein CASSQSGANNSPLHF. This chain uses TRBV4-1 with TRBJ1-6; possible D gene TRBD1, 5 bases. V was cut by 2 bases and J by 7 bases, with 12 bases left in between. The CDR3 runs to 15 residues. Per germline, CDR1 MGHRA and CDR2 YSYEKL.

The chain is built from TRBV9 and TRBJ1-5; D remains ambiguous. V gave up 2 bases and J gave up 5 bases, with 8 bases separating them. The length of the CDR3 is 13 residues. Germline CDR1 SGDLS, CDR2 YYNGEE. The CDR3 loop is CASSVGSDQPQHF. CDR3 nucleotides: TGTGCCAGCAGCGTCGGCAGCGATCAGCCCCAGCATTTT.

The chain has TRBV19 and TRBJ2-1; a weak D match, TRBD1 (6 bases). V was cut by 3 bases and J by 7 bases, with 10 bases left in between. The germline V gene has CDR1 LNHDA and CDR2 SQIVND (reference sequence). The CDR3 has 13 amino acids. The CDR3 DNA sequence: TGTGCCAGTAGTATTATAGGGGGAAATGAGCAGTTCTTC. Amino acid sequence: CASSIIGGNEQFF.

V and J are TRBV6-6 and TRBJ2-1; no firm D call. The V gene lost 0 bases and the J gene lost 3 bases, with 6 bases spanning the gap. There are 14 residues in the CDR3. The V gene's germline CDR1 is MNHNY and CDR2 SVGAGI (reference sequence). The CDR3 DNA follows: TGTGCCAGCAGTTACTCGGCAAGCTACAATGAGCAGTTCTTC. It is translated as CASSYSASYNEQFF.